The rows below give T cell receptor beta chains drawn from one sample of a study of human T cells and chemical hapten exposure. One entry per CDR3 protein results from TCRdb running MiXCR on the RACE reads. The data hold a few hundred thousand distinct CDR3 sequences, with roughly 4.8% observed a single time. Sample: whole blood, taken in connection with sensitization to the hapten diphenylcyclopropenone (DPC). The receptors were gathered from a woman aged 45 to 65 with alopecia areata. Some clones in this sample may be carry-over from other donors' samples. CDR3s include the opening cysteine and the closing phenylalanine or tryptophan. Each record gives: clone size, V gene, J gene, D gene, CDR3 protein, CDR3 DNA. A D gene is named only where the DNA matches it firmly. For some rows the clone size is stated as once, few or many, or as a class when expanded; others skip it.

abundance: many
v_gene: TRBV30
j_gene: TRBJ1-5
d_gene: .
CDR3aa: CAWSVRPGNQPQHF
CDR3nt: TGTGCCTGGAGTGTACGGCCAGGCAATCAGCCCCAGCATTTT

abundance: few
v_gene: TRBV6-1
j_gene: TRBJ1-2
d_gene: .
CDR3aa: CASSEDAGVYGYTF
CDR3nt: TGTGCCAGCAGTGAAGATGCAGGGGTCTATGGCTACACCTTC

abundance: .
v_gene: TRBV4-2
j_gene: TRBJ2-1
d_gene: .
CDR3aa: CASSHQDNEQFF
CDR3nt: TGTGCCAGCAGCCACCAGGACAATGAGCAGTTCTTC

abundance: many
v_gene: TRBV20-1
j_gene: TRBJ2-1
d_gene: .
CDR3aa: CSAPYLGLGHEQFF
CDR3nt: TGCAGTGCTCCCTACCTGGGACTGGGCCATGAGCAGTTCTTC

abundance: many
v_gene: TRBV11-2
j_gene: TRBJ2-2
d_gene: .
CDR3aa: CASSLAGPNTGELFF
CDR3nt: TGTGCCAGCAGCTTAGCGGGGCCGAACACCGGGGAGCTGTTTTTT

abundance: .
v_gene: TRBV6-5
j_gene: TRBJ1-6
d_gene: .
CDR3aa: CASSSPGDNSPLHF
CDR3nt: TGTGCCAGCAGTTCGCCAGGGGATAATTCACCCCTCCACTTT

abundance: .
v_gene: TRBV27
j_gene: TRBJ2-7
d_gene: .
CDR3aa: CASSPRASTYEQYF
CDR3nt: TGTGCCAGCAGTCCTCGAGCTTCGACCTACGAGCAGTACTTC

abundance: .
v_gene: TRBV5-4
j_gene: TRBJ1-2
d_gene: .
CDR3aa: CASSLDSSYGYTF
CDR3nt: TGTGCCAGCAGCTTGGACAGCTCCTATGGCTACACCTTC

abundance: many
v_gene: TRBV18
j_gene: TRBJ2-5
d_gene: TRBD1
CDR3aa: CASSPPTGRNLETQYF
CDR3nt: TGTGCCAGCTCACCACCGACAGGGCGGAATTTGGAGACCCAGTACTTC

abundance: many
v_gene: TRBV20-1
j_gene: TRBJ1-2
d_gene: TRBD1
CDR3aa: CSARAMGQGARYGYTF
CDR3nt: TGCAGTGCTAGAGCTATGGGACAGGGGGCGAGGTATGGCTACACCTTC

abundance: .
v_gene: TRBV3-1
j_gene: TRBJ2-1
d_gene: .
CDR3aa: CASSQEGADYNEQFF
CDR3nt: TGTGCCAGCAGCCAAGAGGGGGCGGACTACAATGAGCAGTTCTTC

abundance: .
v_gene: TRBV12-3/TRBV12-4
j_gene: TRBJ2-1
d_gene: .
CDR3aa: CASSITGTPYNEQFF
CDR3nt: TGTGCCAGCAGTATCACCGGGACTCCCTACAATGAGCAGTTCTTC

abundance: many
v_gene: TRBV9
j_gene: TRBJ2-1
d_gene: TRBD2
CDR3aa: CASSVVASGYNEQFF
CDR3nt: TGTGCCAGCAGCGTAGTGGCTAGCGGGTACAATGAGCAGTTCTTC

abundance: many
v_gene: TRBV9
j_gene: TRBJ1-1
d_gene: .
CDR3aa: CASSVDHNTEAFF
CDR3nt: TGTGCCAGCAGCGTAGACCATAACACTGAAGCTTTCTTT

abundance: many
v_gene: TRBV7-2
j_gene: TRBJ1-1
d_gene: .
CDR3aa: CASSFPGGGRNTEAFF
CDR3nt: TGTGCCAGCAGCTTCCCGGGGGGCGGGAGGAACACTGAAGCTTTCTTT

abundance: many
v_gene: TRBV20-1
j_gene: TRBJ1-5
d_gene: TRBD1
CDR3aa: CSALDRAGGNQPQHF
CDR3nt: TGCAGTGCCCTGGACAGGGCGGGGGGTAATCAGCCCCAGCATTTT

abundance: few
v_gene: TRBV6-6
j_gene: TRBJ1-4
d_gene: .
CDR3aa: CASRLPSREKLFF
CDR3nt: TGTGCCAGCCGACTTCCGAGCAGGGAAAAACTGTTTTTT

abundance: few
v_gene: TRBV5-1
j_gene: TRBJ2-4
d_gene: .
CDR3aa: CASSAGGTAGKNIQYF
CDR3nt: TGCGCCAGCAGCGCGGGCGGGACTGCGGGCAAAAACATTCAGTACTTC

abundance: many
v_gene: TRBV7-2
j_gene: TRBJ2-7
d_gene: TRBD1
CDR3aa: CASSSGQGPYEQYF
CDR3nt: TGTGCCAGCAGCTCTGGACAGGGACCCTACGAGCAGTACTTC

abundance: many
v_gene: TRBV27
j_gene: TRBJ1-1
d_gene: TRBD1
CDR3aa: CASRYLDRLKNTEAFF
CDR3nt: TGTGCCAGCCGCTACCTGGACAGGCTTAAGAACACTGAAGCTTTCTTT

abundance: many
v_gene: TRBV12-3/TRBV12-4
j_gene: TRBJ2-7
d_gene: .
CDR3aa: CASSPSGTEKYF
CDR3nt: TGTGCCAGCAGTCCCTCCGGGACGGAGAAGTACTTC

abundance: many
v_gene: TRBV2
j_gene: TRBJ2-1
d_gene: TRBD2
CDR3aa: CATLKGTSANNEQFF
CDR3nt: TGTGCCACCTTGAAAGGGACTAGCGCCAACAATGAGCAGTTCTTC

abundance: many
v_gene: TRBV12-3/TRBV12-4
j_gene: TRBJ2-5
d_gene: .
CDR3aa: CASSFHGETQYF
CDR3nt: TGTGCCAGCAGTTTTCATGGAGAGACCCAGTACTTC

abundance: many
v_gene: TRBV12-3/TRBV12-4
j_gene: TRBJ2-5
d_gene: TRBD1
CDR3aa: CASSQTGTGQETQYF
CDR3nt: TGTGCCAGCAGTCAAACCGGGACAGGGCAAGAGACCCAGTACTTC

abundance: .
v_gene: TRBV29-1
j_gene: TRBJ1-2
d_gene: .
CDR3aa: CSAISWGQEEGYTF
CDR3nt: TGCAGCGCCATATCCTGGGGGCAAGAGGAGGGCTACACCTTC